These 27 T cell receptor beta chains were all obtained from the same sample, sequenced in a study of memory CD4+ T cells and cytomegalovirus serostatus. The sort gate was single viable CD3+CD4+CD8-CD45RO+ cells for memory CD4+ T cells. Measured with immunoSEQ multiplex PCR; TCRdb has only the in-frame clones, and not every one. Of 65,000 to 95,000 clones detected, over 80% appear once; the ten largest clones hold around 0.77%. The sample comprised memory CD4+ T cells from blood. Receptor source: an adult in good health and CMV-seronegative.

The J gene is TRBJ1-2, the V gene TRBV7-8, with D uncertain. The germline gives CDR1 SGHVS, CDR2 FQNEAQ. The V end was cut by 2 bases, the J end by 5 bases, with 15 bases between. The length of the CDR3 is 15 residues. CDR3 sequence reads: CASSLREGPEYGYTF. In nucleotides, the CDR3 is TGTGCCAGCAGCTTACGGGAAGGGCCCGAGTATGGCTACACCTTC.

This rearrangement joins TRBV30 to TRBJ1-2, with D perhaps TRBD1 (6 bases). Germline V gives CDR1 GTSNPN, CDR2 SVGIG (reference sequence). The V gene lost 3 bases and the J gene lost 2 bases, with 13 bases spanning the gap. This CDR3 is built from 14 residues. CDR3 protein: CAWRGLDRNYGYTF. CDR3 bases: TGTGCCTGGAGGGGCCTGGACAGAAACTATGGCTACACCTTC.

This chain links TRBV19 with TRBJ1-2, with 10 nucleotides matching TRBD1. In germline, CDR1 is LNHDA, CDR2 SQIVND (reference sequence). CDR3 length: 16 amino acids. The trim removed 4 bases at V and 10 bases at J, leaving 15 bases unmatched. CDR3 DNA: TGTGCCAGTAGTAACCCCCACACCGGGACAGGGGACGACTACACCTTC. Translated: CASSNPHTGTGDDYTF.

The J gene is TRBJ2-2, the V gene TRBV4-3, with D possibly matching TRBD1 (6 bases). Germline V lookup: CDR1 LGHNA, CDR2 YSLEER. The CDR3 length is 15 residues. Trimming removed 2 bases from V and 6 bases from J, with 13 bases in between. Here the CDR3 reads CASSQLAGVAGELFF. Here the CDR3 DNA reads TGCGCCAGCAGCCAATTGGCAGGGGTGGCCGGGGAGCTGTTTTTT.

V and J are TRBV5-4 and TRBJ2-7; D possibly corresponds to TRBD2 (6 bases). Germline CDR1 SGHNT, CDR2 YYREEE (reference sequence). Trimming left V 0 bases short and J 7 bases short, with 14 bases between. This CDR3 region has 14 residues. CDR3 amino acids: CASSLVGGSGEQYF. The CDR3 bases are TGTGCCAGCAGCTTGGTGGGGGGTTCAGGGGAGCAGTACTTC.

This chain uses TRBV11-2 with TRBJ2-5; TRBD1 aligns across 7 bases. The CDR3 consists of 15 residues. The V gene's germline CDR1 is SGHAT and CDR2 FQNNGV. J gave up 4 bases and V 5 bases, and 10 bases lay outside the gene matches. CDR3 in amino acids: CASSPGTDPRETQYF. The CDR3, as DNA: TGTGCCAGCAGCCCCGGGACAGACCCTCGAGAGACCCAGTACTTC.

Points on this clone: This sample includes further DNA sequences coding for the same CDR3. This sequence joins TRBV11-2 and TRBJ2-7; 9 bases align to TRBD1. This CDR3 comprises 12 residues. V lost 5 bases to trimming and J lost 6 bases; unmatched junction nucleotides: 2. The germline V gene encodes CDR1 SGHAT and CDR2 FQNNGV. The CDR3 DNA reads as TGTGCCAGCAGCCCGGACAGGGGCGAGCAGTACTTC. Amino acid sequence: CASSPDRGEQYF.

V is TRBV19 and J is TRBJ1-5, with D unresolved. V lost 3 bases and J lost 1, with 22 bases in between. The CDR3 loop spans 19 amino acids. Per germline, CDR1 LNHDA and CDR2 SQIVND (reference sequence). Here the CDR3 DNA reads TGTGCCAGTAGTATCGCAGGTAGGGTAATAAGTGACAGCAATCAGCCCCAGCATTTT. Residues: CASSIAGRVISDSNQPQHF.

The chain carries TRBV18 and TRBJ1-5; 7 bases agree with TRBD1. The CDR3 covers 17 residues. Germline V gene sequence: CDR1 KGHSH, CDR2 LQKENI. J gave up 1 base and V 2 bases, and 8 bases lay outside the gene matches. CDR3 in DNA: TGTGCCAGCTCACCAGTCAGCCCAGGGGGGAGCAATCAGCCCCAGCATTTT. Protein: CASSPVSPGGSNQPQHF.

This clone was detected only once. The DNA for the CDR3 is TGCAGCGTAAGGACAGGGGGCTCAAACGAGCAGTACTTC. Encoded protein: CSVRTGGSNEQYF. The V call is TRBV29-1, the J call TRBJ2-7; 11 positions agree with TRBD1. CDR1 SQVTM and CDR2 ANQGSEA come from the germline V gene. After removal of 6 bases from V and 5 bases from J, the junction contained 6 bases not matched to a gene. This CDR3 is built from 13 residues.

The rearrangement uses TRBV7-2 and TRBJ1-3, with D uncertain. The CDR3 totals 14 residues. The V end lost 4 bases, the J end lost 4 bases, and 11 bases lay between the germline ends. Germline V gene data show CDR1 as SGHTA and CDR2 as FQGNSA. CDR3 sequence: CASSSNRQGNTIYF. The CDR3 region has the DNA TGTGCCAGCAGCTCTAATAGGCAGGGAAACACCATATATTTT.

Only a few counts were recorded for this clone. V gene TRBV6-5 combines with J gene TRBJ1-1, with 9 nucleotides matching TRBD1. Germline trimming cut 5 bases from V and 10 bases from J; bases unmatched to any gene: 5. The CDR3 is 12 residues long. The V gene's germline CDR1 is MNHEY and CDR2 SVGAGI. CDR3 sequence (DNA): TGTGCCAGCAGTAGAAACAGGGGGCTAGCTTTCTTT. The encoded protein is CASSRNRGLAFF.

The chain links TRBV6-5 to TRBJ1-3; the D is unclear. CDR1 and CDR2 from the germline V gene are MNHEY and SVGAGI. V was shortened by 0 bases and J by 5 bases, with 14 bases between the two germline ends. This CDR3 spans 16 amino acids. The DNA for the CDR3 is TGTGCCAGCAGTTACTCGGGCCCAGAAGCTAGAAACACCATATATTTT. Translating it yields CASSYSGPEARNTIYF.

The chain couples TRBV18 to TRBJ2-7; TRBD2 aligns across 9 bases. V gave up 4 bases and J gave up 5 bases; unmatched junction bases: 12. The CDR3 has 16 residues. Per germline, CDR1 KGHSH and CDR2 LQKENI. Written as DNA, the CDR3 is TGTGCCAGCTCACAAGGCGCTAGCGGGGCGGTCAACGAGCAGTACTTC. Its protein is CASSQGASGAVNEQYF.

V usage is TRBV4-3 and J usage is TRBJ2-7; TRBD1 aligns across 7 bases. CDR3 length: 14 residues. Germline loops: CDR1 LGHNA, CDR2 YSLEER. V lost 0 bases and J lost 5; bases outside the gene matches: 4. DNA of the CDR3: TGCGCCAGCAGCCAAGATAGGGGGCAGGACGAGCAGTACTTC. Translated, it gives CASSQDRGQDEQYF.

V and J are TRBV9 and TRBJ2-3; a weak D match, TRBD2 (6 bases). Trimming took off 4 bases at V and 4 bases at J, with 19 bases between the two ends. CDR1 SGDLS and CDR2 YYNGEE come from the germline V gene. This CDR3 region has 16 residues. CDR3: CASSPRRDAAADTQYF. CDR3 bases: TGTGCCAGCAGCCCCCGGCGGGACGCCGCCGCAGATACGCAGTATTTT.

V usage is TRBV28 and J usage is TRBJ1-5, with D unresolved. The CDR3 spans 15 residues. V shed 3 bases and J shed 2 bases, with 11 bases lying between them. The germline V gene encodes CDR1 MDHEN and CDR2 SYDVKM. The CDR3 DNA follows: TGTGCCAGCAGTTTGAAGATGGGTCGCAATCAGCCCCAGCATTTT. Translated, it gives CASSLKMGRNQPQHF.

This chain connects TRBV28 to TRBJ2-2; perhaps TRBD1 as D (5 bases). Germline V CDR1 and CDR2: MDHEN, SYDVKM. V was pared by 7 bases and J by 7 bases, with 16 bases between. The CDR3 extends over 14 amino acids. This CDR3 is CASTQGLTYGELFF. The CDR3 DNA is TGTGCCAGCACGCAGGGTTTGACCTACGGGGAGCTGTTTTTT.

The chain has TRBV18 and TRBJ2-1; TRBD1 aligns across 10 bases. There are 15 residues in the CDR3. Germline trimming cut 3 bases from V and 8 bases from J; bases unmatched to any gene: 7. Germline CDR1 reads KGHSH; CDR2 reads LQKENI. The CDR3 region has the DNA TGTGCCAGCTCACCGGGACAGGGGTCTTTGGATGAGCAGTTCTTC. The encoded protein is CASSPGQGSLDEQFF. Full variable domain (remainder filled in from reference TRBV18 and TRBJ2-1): NAGVMQNPRHLVRRRGQEARLRCSPMKGHSHVYWYRQLPEEGLKFMVYLQKENIIDESGMPKERFSAEFPKEGPSILRIQQVVRGDSAAYFCASSPGQGSLDEQFFGPGTRLTVL.

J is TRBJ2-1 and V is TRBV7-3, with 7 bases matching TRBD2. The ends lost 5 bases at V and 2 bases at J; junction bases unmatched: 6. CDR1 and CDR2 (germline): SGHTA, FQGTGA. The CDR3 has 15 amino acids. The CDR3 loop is CASSQSGDPYNEQFF. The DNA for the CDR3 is TGTGCCAGCAGCCAAAGCGGGGACCCCTACAATGAGCAGTTCTTC.

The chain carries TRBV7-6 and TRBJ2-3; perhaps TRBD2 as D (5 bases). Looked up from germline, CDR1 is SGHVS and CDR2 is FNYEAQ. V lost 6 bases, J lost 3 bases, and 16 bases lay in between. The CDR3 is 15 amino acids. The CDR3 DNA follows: TGTGCCAGCAGTCAAGAGGGTAAACAGACAGATACGCAGTATTTT. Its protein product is CASSQEGKQTDTQYF.

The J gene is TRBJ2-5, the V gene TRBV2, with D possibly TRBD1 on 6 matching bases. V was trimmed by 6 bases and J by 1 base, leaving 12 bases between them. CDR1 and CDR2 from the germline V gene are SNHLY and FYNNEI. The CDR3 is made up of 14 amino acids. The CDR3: CASSVRDTQETQYF. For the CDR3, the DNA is TGTGCCAGCAGCGTTCGGGACACCCAAGAGACCCAGTACTTC.

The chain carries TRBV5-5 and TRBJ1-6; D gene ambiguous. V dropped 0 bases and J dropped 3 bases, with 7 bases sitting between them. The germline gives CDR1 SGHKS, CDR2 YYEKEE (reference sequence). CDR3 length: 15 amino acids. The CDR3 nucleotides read TGTGCCAGCAGCTTGGACCTTTTCTATAATTCACCCCTCCACTTT. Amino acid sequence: CASSLDLFYNSPLHF.

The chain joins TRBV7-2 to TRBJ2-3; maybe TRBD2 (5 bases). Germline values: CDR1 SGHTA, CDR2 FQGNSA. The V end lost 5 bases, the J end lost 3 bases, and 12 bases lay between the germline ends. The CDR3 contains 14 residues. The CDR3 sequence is CASSEPGMTDTQYF. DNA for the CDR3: TGTGCCAGCAGCGAGCCCGGGATGACAGATACGCAGTATTTT.

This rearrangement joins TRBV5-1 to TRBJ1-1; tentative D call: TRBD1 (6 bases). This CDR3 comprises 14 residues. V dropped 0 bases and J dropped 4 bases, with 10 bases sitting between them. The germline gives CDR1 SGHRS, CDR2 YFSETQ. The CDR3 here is CASSLEGGFTEAFF. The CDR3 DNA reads TGCGCCAGCAGCTTGGAAGGGGGTTTCACTGAAGCTTTCTTT.

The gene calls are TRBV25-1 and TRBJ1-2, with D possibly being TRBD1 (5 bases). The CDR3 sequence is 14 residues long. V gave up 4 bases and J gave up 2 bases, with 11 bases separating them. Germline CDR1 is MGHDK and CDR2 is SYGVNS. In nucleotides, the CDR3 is TGTGCCAGCAGTGGGGCAGGGAAGAACTATGGCTACACCTTC. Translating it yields CASSGAGKNYGYTF.

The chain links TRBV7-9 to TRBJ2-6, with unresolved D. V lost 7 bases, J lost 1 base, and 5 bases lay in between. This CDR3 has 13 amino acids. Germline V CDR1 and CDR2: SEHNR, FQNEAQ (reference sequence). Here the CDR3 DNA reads TGTGCCAGCATCAGATCTGGGGCCAACGTCCTGACTTTC. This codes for CASIRSGANVLTF.